This T cell receptor beta chain was observed in a study of control samples from healthy donors and cancer patients. The assay was immunoSEQ multiplex PCR, and TCRdb's table has in-frame clones only and misses some. The data contain over 90,000 clones, roughly 91% of them seen just once; the ten biggest clones take up about 18%. Germline CDR1 reads KGHSH; CDR2 reads LQKENI. V was pared by 8 bases and J by 0 bases, with 11 bases between. The CDR3 extends over 15 amino acids. The clonotype was recovered from a man between 60 and 75 years old with lung cancer. Specimen: PBMCs. This rearrangement joins TRBV18 to TRBJ1-6; D is undetermined. As DNA, the CDR3 is TGTGCCAGCCGGGGAGCTAGCTCCTATAATTCACCCCTCCACTTT. Translation gives CASRGASSYNSPLHF.